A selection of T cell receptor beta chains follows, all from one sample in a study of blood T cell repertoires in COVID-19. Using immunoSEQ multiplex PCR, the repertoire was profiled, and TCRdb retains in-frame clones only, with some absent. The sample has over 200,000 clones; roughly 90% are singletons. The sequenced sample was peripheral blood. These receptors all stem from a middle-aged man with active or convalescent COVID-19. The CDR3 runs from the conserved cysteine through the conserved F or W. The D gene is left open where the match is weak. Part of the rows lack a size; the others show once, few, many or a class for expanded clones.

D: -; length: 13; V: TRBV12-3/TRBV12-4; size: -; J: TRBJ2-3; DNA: TGTGCCAGCAGTTCCTTAAGCACAGATACGCAGTATTTT; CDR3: CASSSLSTDTQYF
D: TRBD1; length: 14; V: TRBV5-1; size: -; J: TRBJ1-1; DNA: TGCGCCAGCGGAGCTGGACAGGGGGGAATTGAAGCTTTCTTT; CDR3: CASGAGQGGIEAFF
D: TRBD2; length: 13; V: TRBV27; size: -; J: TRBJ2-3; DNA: TGTGCCACCGGGAGGGCCGTTGCAGATACGCAGTATTTT; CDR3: CATGRAVADTQYF
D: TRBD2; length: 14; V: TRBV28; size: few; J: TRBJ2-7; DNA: TGTGCCAGCAACTACGGGGACTATTCCTACGAGCAGTACTTC; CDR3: CASNYGDYSYEQYF
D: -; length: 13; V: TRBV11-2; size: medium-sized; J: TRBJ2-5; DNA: TGTGCCAGCAGCTTTTGGCGGGAAGAGACCCAGTACTTC; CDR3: CASSFWREETQYF
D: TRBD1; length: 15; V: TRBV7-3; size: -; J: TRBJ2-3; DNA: TGTGCCAGCAGCCCCGGGACAGGGAGCACAGATACGCAGTATTTT; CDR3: CASSPGTGSTDTQYF
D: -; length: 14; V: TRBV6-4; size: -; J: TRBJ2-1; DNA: TGTGCCAGCAGTGACAGGGGGGGGTACAATGAGCAGTTCTTC; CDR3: CASSDRGGYNEQFF
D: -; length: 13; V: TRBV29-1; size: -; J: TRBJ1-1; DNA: TGCAGCGTTGAAACAATTTCGAACACTGAAGCTTTCTTT; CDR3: CSVETISNTEAFF
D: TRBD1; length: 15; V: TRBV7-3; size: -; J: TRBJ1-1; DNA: TGTGCCAGCAGCATCGGACAGGGGATTAACACTGAAGCTTTCTTT; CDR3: CASSIGQGINTEAFF
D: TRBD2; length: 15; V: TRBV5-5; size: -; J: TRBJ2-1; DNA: TGTGCCAGCAGCCTACTAGCGGGGGGGCCGAATGAGCAGTTCTTC; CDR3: CASSLLAGGPNEQFF
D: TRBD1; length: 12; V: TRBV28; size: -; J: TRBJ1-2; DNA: TGTGCCAGCGGGACAGAGGAAGGAGGCTACACCTTC; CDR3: CASGTEEGGYTF
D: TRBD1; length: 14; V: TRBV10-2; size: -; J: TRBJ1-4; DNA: TGCGCCAGCAGCGGACAGGGACTTACTGAAAAACTGTTTTTT; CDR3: CASSGQGLTEKLFF
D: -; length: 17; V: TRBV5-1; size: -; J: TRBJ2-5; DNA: TGCGCCAGCAGCTTGGGACAGGCGTACGCCTACCAAGAGACCCAGTACTTC; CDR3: CASSLGQAYAYQETQYF
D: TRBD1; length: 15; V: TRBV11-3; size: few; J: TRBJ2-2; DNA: TGTGCCAGCAGCCCAGGGGGCGCTTACACCGGGGAGCTGTTTTTT; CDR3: CASSPGGAYTGELFF
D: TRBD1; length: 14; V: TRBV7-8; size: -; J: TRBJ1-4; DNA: TGTGCCAGCAGTTCAGACAGGGTGGGTGAAAAACTGTTTTTT; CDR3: CASSSDRVGEKLFF
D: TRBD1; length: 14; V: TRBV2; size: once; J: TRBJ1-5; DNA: TGTGCCAGCGGACCGACAGGGGCCGATCAGCCCCAGCATTTT; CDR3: CASGPTGADQPQHF
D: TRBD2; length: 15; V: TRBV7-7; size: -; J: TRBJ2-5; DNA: TGTGCCAGCAGCTCAGGGACTAGCGGGGTCGAGACCCAGTACTTC; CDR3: CASSSGTSGVETQYF
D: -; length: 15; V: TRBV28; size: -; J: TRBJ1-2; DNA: TGTGCCAGCAGACTGGACAGCGGTACTAACTATGGCTACACCTTC; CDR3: CASRLDSGTNYGYTF
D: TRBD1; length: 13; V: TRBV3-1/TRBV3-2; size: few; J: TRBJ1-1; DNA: TGTGCCAGCAGCCCGTTCAGGGGGAGTTTGGCTTTCTTT; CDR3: CASSPFRGSLAFF
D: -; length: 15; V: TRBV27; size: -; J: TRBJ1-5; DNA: TGTGCCAGCAGGTCAGGATCCTATAGCAATCAGCCCCAGCATTTT; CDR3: CASRSGSYSNQPQHF
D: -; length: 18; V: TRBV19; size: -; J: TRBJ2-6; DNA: TGTGCCAGTAGAAGGGCGGCGGGGCAATACTCTGGGGCCAACGTCCTGACTTTC; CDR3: CASRRAAGQYSGANVLTF
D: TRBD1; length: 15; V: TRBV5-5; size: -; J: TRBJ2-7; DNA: TGTGCCAGCAGCTTGGAGGGACAGGGTCTCTACGAGCAGTACTTC; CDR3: CASSLEGQGLYEQYF
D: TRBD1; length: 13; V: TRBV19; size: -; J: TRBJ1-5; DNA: TGTGCCAGTCGGACAGGGGAGGGTCAGCCCCAGCATTTT; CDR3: CASRTGEGQPQHF
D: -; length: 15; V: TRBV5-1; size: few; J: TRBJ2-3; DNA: TGCGCCAGCAGCTTAAGGGGGGGTTTGGTGGATACGCAGTATTTT; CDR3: CASSLRGGLVDTQYF
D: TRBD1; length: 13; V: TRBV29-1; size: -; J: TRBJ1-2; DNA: TGCAGCGTGGGGACAGGGTCTAACTATGGCTACACCTTC; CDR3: CSVGTGSNYGYTF
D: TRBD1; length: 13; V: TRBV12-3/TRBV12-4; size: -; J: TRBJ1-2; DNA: TGTGTCACGAGGAGGGGGCCGAGCTATGGCTACACCTTC; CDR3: CVTRRGPSYGYTF
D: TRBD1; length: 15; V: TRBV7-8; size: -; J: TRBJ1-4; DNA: TGTGCCAGCAGCCCAAGGGACAGGAAGGGTGAAAAACTGTTTTTT; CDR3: CASSPRDRKGEKLFF
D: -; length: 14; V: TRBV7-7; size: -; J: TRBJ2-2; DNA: TGTGCTAGCAGCATGGACAGCAAGTCCGGGGAGCTGTTTTTT; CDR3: CASSMDSKSGELFF
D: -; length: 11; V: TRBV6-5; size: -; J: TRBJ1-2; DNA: TGTGCCACCCGTCTGGGGGGTGGCTACACCTTC; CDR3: CATRLGGGYTF
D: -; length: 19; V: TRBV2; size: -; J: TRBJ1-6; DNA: TGTGCCAGCAGTGAAAGTAGGGACACCTGGAGCTCCTATAATTCACCCCTCCACTTT; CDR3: CASSESRDTWSSYNSPLHF
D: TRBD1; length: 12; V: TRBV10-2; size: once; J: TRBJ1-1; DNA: TGCGCCAGCAGTGACCGGGGACAGGAAGCTTTCTTT; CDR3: CASSDRGQEAFF
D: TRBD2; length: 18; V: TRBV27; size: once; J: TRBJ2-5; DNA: TGTGCCAGCAGTTTAGAGGCCGGAACTAGCGGATTACAAGAGACCCAGTACTTC; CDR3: CASSLEAGTSGLQETQYF
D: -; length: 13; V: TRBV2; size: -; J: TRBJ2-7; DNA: TGTGCCAGCACCGGGGGTGTTACGTACGGGCAGTACTTC; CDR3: CASTGGVTYGQYF
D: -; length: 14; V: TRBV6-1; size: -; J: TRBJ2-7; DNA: TGTGCCAGCAGTGAAGTTCTAGCTTCCTACGAGCAGTACTTC; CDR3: CASSEVLASYEQYF
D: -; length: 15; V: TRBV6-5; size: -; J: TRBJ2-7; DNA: TGTGCCAGCAGTAGTCGGGACAATCTCCCCTACGAGCAGTACTTC; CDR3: CASSSRDNLPYEQYF
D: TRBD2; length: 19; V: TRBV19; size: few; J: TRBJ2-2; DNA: TGTGCCAGTACACCGGAGGGACTGGGACTAAGAAAGAACACCGGGGAGCTGTTTTTT; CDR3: CASTPEGLGLRKNTGELFF
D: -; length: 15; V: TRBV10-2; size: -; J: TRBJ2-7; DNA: TGCGCCAGCGCCCAAGAGGCCCTAAGCTCCTACGAGCAGTACTTC; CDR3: CASAQEALSSYEQYF
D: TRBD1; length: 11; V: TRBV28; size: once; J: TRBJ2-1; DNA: TGTGCCAGCATGACAGGGCGCGAGCAGTTCTTC; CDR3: CASMTGREQFF
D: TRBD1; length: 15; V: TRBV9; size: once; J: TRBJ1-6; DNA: TGTGCCAGCAGCGCTTCGGGACAGGGCGATTCACCCCTCCACTTT; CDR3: CASSASGQGDSPLHF
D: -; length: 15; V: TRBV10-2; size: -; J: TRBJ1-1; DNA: TGCGCCAGCAGTGACCCGCAGGCCGGGAACACTGAAGCTTTCTTT; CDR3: CASSDPQAGNTEAFF
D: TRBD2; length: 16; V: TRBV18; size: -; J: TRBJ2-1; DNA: TGTGCCAGCTCACCTCCTAGCGGTTACTCCTACAATGAGCAGTTCTTC; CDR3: CASSPPSGYSYNEQFF
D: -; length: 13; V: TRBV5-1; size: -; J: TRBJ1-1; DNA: TGCGCCAGCAGCTTAGAGCGGGGGAGTCAAGCTTTCTTT; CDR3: CASSLERGSQAFF
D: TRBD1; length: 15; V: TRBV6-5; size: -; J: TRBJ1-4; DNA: TGTGCCAGCACCCTAACCCAGGGGGCTAATGAAAAACTGTTTTTT; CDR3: CASTLTQGANEKLFF
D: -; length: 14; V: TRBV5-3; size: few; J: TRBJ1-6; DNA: TGTGCCAGAAGCTTCCTGAGAAGAGGATCACCCCTCCACTTT; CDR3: CARSFLRRGSPLHF
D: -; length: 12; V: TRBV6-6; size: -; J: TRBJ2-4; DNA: TGTGCCAGCGCCAGGATCAAAAACATTCAGTACTTC; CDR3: CASARIKNIQYF
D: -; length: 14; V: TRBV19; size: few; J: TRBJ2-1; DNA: TGTGCCAGTAGTATAGGCCAGGCTTGGAATGAGCAGTTCTTC; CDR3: CASSIGQAWNEQFF
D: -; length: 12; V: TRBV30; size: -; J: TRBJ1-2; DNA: TGTGCCTGGAGTTTAGCTAACTATGGCTACACCTTC; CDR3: CAWSLANYGYTF
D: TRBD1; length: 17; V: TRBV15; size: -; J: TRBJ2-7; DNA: TGTGCCACCAGCAGAGATAGAGCAGGGGGTGCATCCTACGAGCAGTACTTC; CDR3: CATSRDRAGGASYEQYF